The rows below give T cell receptor beta chains drawn from one sample of a study of Graves' ophthalmopathy and Graves' hyperthyroidism. MiXCR was run by TCRdb on the multiplex PCR reads, yielding one entry per CDR3 protein. The repertoire holds more than 1,000,000 distinct CDR3 sequences, with about 40% as singletons. The specimen was peripheral blood or thyroid tissue (not recorded which). The receptor source for this set is an adult man with Graves' hyperthyroidism. CDR3s include the opening cysteine and the closing phenylalanine or tryptophan. The D gene is left open where the match is weak. Clone size is given for some rows only: seen once, a few or many times, or a class if the clone is expanded.

V	J	size	D	CDR3	DNA
TRBV11-2	TRBJ1-5	NA	NA	CASSSPLGAENQPQHF	TGTGCCAGCAGCTCTCCCCTCGGGGCGGAAAATCAGCCCCAGCATTTT
TRBV7-6	TRBJ2-5	NA	TRBD2	CASSPRGGLAGSRETQYF	TGTGCCAGCAGCCCAAGGGGAGGGCTAGCGGGGTCCAGGGAGACCCAGTACTTC
TRBV19	TRBJ2-7	NA	NA	CASSISGAYEQYF	TGTGCCAGTAGTATTTCGGGGGCCTACGAGCAGTACTTC
TRBV10-3	TRBJ2-7	many	NA	CAISDSRSSYEQYF	TGTGCCATCAGTGACAGCCGAAGCTCCTACGAGCAGTACTTC
TRBV2	TRBJ2-2	once	TRBD1	CASIDRGLELTNTGELFF	TGTGCCAGCATCGACAGGGGCCTGGAACTGACGAACACCGGGGAGCTGTTTTTT
TRBV3-1	TRBJ1-1	many	TRBD1	CASSRQGTNTEAFF	TGTGCCAGCAGCCGACAGGGCACGAACACTGAAGCTTTCTTT
TRBV27	TRBJ2-5	few	TRBD1	CASSLSKAGGRETQYF	TGTGCCAGCAGTTTATCGAAGGCAGGGGGAAGGGAGACCCAGTACTTC
TRBV7-2	TRBJ2-5	NA	TRBD2	CASSSASGRGGETQYF	TGTGCCAGCAGCTCCGCTAGCGGGAGAGGAGGGGAGACCCAGTACTTC
TRBV7-9	TRBJ1-6	NA	NA	CASSLAGRVGSPLHF	TGCGCCAGCAGCTTGGCCGGCAGGGTTGGCTCACCCCTCCACTTT
TRBV29-1	TRBJ2-7	NA	NA	CSVEDGLRYEQYF	TGCAGCGTTGAAGACGGTCTACGGTACGAGCAGTACTTC
TRBV29-1	TRBJ1-1	many	NA	CSVESSRGRPNTEAFF	TGCAGCGTTGAATCGTCGCGGGGAAGACCGAACACTGAAGCTTTCTTT
TRBV29-1	TRBJ1-2	NA	NA	CSITVGYGYTF	TGCAGTATCACAGTGGGCTATGGCTACACCTTC
TRBV4-3	TRBJ1-3	many	NA	CASSHGDSGNTIYF	TGCGCCAGCAGCCACGGAGACTCTGGAAACACCATATATTTT
TRBV6-2/TRBV6-3	TRBJ2-5	NA	TRBD1	CASSQDRGRAETQYF	TGTGCCAGCAGTCAGGACAGGGGAAGAGCGGAGACCCAGTACTTC
TRBV4-3	TRBJ2-5	few	NA	CASSPTRGRQETQYF	TGCGCCAGCAGCCCCACGCGGGGTCGCCAAGAGACCCAGTACTTC
TRBV19	TRBJ2-2	NA	TRBD2	CASSRAGVGELFF	TGTGCCAGTAGCCGAGCGGGGGTCGGGGAGCTGTTTTTT
TRBV10-3	TRBJ1-5	NA	TRBD1	CAISESKTGCQPQHF	TGTGCCATCAGTGAGTCCAAGACAGGGTGTCAGCCCCAGCATTTT
TRBV29-1	TRBJ2-5	many	TRBD2	CSIRLAGRQETQYF	TGCAGCATCCGACTAGCGGGACGCCAAGAGACCCAGTACTTC
TRBV29-1	TRBJ1-2	NA	NA	CSAETGLAGPVYGYTF	TGCAGCGCAGAAACGGGACTAGCGGGCCCAGTCTATGGCTACACCTTC
TRBV28	TRBJ2-7	few	NA	CASRDTGHEQYF	TGTGCCAGCCGGGACACAGGCCACGAGCAGTACTTC
TRBV29-1	TRBJ1-2	many	NA	CSVPGSNYGYTF	TGCAGCGTTCCAGGCTCGAACTATGGCTACACCTTC
TRBV5-1	TRBJ2-2	NA	TRBD2	CASSPKAGVWTGELFF	TGCGCCAGCAGCCCAAAAGCGGGAGTATGGACCGGGGAGCTGTTTTTT
TRBV10-3	TRBJ2-2	once	TRBD1	CAISALQGQETGRTGELFF	TGTGCCATCAGTGCCCTCCAAGGACAAGAGACAGGGCGCACCGGGGAGCTGTTTTTT
TRBV20-1	TRBJ2-5	NA	NA	CSARQRLLVAGIGETQYF	TGCAGTGCTAGACAAAGACTGTTGGTGGCGGGGATCGGTGAGACCCAGTACTTC
TRBV7-9	TRBJ2-7	NA	NA	CASYGAGYEQYF	TGTGCCAGTTATGGGGCAGGGTACGAGCAGTACTTC
TRBV12-3/TRBV12-4	TRBJ2-7	NA	TRBD1	CASSQRRWTGTYEQYF	TGTGCCAGCAGTCAACGACGTTGGACAGGGACCTACGAGCAGTACTTC
TRBV2	TRBJ1-1	many	NA	CASRPVRVGLDTEAFF	TGTGCCAGCAGGCCAGTGCGGGTGGGTTTGGACACTGAAGCTTTCTTT
TRBV6-1	TRBJ1-5	NA	NA	CASIRGASNQPQHF	TGTGCCAGCATCAGGGGAGCTAGCAATCAGCCCCAGCATTTT
TRBV2	TRBJ2-7	NA	NA	CASVAEPYEQYF	TGTGCCAGCGTGGCGGAACCCTACGAGCAGTACTTC
TRBV10-3	TRBJ2-7	few	NA	CASNSQGGNEQYF	TGTGCCAGCAATTCTCAGGGGGGCAACGAGCAGTACTTC
TRBV29-1	TRBJ2-5	NA	NA	CSVQDSRQETQYF	TGCAGCGTACAGGACAGCCGCCAAGAGACCCAGTACTTC
TRBV9	TRBJ2-7	NA	TRBD2	CASSSSGATYGQYF	TGTGCCAGCAGCTCTAGCGGAGCTACCTACGGGCAGTACTTC